A single T cell receptor (beta chain) is shown here with its context. Its target is not known. The sample belongs to a study of long-term antiretroviral therapy in people with HIV. They ran version v3.0 of the immunoSEQ assay at survey level. Sequencing was intended to reach about 35,000-50,000 T-cell genomes per sample. Clones were sequenced by immunoSEQ multiplex PCR, and TCRdb holds only the in-frame ones, with some missing. The sample shows 22,000 or so clones, about 80% of them seen only once. V was pared by 4 bases and J by 7 bases, with 15 bases of the junction left unmatched. This CDR3 region has 17 residues. CDR1 and CDR2 from the germline V gene are SGDLS and YYNGEE. Broader study findings: Narrower CDR3 length ranges marked HIV repertoires relative to controls. In the period from about 2003 to 2017, blood was collected, possibly under older ART regimens.

This sequence joins TRBV9 and TRBJ2-1, with 9 bases matching TRBD2. This clonotype was obtained from a man aged 25-45 years with HIV. Sample: unsorted PBMCs, taken approximately 6.2 years after starting antiretroviral therapy. CDR3 sequence reads: CASSPTSAGGLGNEQFF. The CDR3 bases are TGTGCCAGCAGCCCCACCTCCGCGGGGGGGCTAGGGAATGAGCAGTTCTTC.